This T cell receptor (beta chain) was profiled in a study of T cell responses to AZD1222 COVID-19 vaccine. General observations from the study: Clonal diversity was possibly underestimated, and the donors were mostly white British, with more females. Nearly half of spike-specific TCRs reportedly target variant regions that are unmutated in the B.1.351 and B.1.1.7 variants. Rises in breadth and depth of Spike-specific TCRs came after two AZD1222 doses.

Worth noting for this clone: Its antigen is unidentified.

Profiling relied on immunoSEQ multiplex PCR, and the TCRdb table lists in-frame clones only, not all of them. This repertoire shows roughly 150,000 clones, around nine tenths found once; its top ten account for about 3.5%. The CDR3 extends over 18 amino acids. The receptor was derived from an adult in good health. The source was peripheral blood, collected on day 0 of AZD1222 vaccination. The chain is built from TRBV12-1 and TRBJ2-3; TRBD2, as called in the table, went unchecked against the DNA. TRBV12-1 has pseudogene status. The CDR3 region is CASSPNSGLAGAHDTQYF. CDR3 sequence (DNA): TGTGCCAGCAGCCCCAACTCCGGACTAGCGGGAGCCCATGATACGCAGTATTTT.